The T cell receptor beta chain described here comes from a study of blood T cell repertoires in COVID-19. Whole-study context: Researchers got acute and convalescent COVID-19 samples from the United States, Italy and Spain.

The length of the CDR3 is 16 residues. Germline lookup yields CDR1 SQVTM and CDR2 ANQGSEA. V was clipped by 4 bases and J by 0 bases, with 13 bases between them. This clone has more than one count but fewer than ten. Sequencing used immunoSEQ multiplex PCR; TCRdb keeps in-frame clones, though not all of them. The sample includes 200,000 to 250,000 clones, roughly 86% seen only once; the top ten take about a tenth. This clonotype originated in a man between 18 and 29 years old with acute COVID-19. This chain connects TRBV29-1 to TRBJ2-6; D possibly corresponds to TRBD2 (6 bases). The sequencing sample was made of PBMCs or T cells enriched from blood (not recorded which). The CDR3 DNA follows: TGCAGCGTTGCTGGGGCGGGGAGCTCTGGGGCCAACGTCCTGACTTTC. Translating it yields CSVAGAGSSGANVLTF. Filled out from reference TRBV29-1 and TRBJ2-6, the complete variable domain reads SAVISQKPSRDICQRGTSLTIQCQVDSQVTMMFWYRQQPGQSLTLIATANQGSEATYESGFVIDKFPISRPNLTFSTLTVSNMSPEDSSIYLCSVAGAGSSGANVLTFGAGSRLTVL.